Described below is a single TCR beta chain sequence and its context. What it binds is not known. With 60 Vbeta and 13 Jbeta primers, the PCR was carried out. Generated by immunoSEQ multiplex PCR, the TCRdb table keeps only in-frame clones and is missing some. This table has approximately 160,000 clones, around 81% appearing once. This record comes from a study of cytomegalovirus exposure and HLA in healthy donors. Overall study findings and caveats: For most TCR beta V segments, an earlier analysis put the productive rate at about 90% or about 30% of the time. Whilst most TCR sequences proved rare, a subset of public TCRs occurred across many donors. When analyzed later, the rates of TCR association showed variation by HLA locus, with DRB1 the most and HLA-C the fewest. In all likelihood, a cluster of highly shared sequence variants was a sequencing artifact.

Germline CDR1 is MNHNS and CDR2 is SASEGT. The V gene end was trimmed by 4 bases and the J gene end by 2 bases; junction bases not matched to a gene: 6. The CDR3 is made up of 15 amino acids. The chain uses TRBV6-1 and TRBJ2-3; 7 bases match TRBD2. The TCR comes from a woman in her thirties or forties in good health and CMV-seronegative. Specimen: PBMCs. CDR3 DNA sequence: TGTGCCAGCAGTGTTTCTAGCGGCCTCACAGATACGCAGTATTTT. Amino acids: CASSVSSGLTDTQYF.